This passage covers 9 T cell receptor beta chains from one sample sequenced in a study of CD8 T cells in ankylosing spondylitis. General study results and limits: Blood of patients with ankylosing spondylitis appeared to be characterized by a TCR beta motif of several highly homologous variants.

No antigen is known for these receptors. From the 5' RACE reads, TCRdb called clonotypes with MiXCR, one entry per CDR3 protein. This sample has about 800,000 distinct CDR3 sequences; approximately 12% occur once, and the top ten carry roughly 0.51%. Sequences were obtained from blood, either unsorted or a sorted T cell fraction (not recorded which). These TCRs come from a male donor with ankylosing spondylitis.

The chain uses TRBV25-1 and TRBJ2-3; D uncertain. Per germline, CDR1 MGHDK and CDR2 SYGVNS. The CDR3 is 13 residues long. Trimming took off 4 bases at V and 2 bases at J, with 7 bases between the two ends. The CDR3 sequence: CASSGRITDTQYF. The CDR3 bases are TGTGCCAGCAGTGGGCGTATCACAGATACGCAGTATTTT.

The genes are TRBV7-2 and TRBJ1-4; maybe TRBD1 (5 bases). There are 15 residues in the CDR3. Germline CDR1 is SGHTA and CDR2 is FQGNSA. Deletions cut 5 bases from V and 7 bases from J, with 17 bases between. The CDR3: CASSLSGVTGEKLFF. CDR3 nucleotide sequence: TGTGCCAGCAGCCTGTCGGGGGTGACGGGTGAAAAACTGTTTTTT.

This chain links TRBV5-1 with TRBJ2-5, with D tentatively TRBD1 (6 bases). Germline-derived CDR1 and CDR2 are SGHRS and YFSETQ. The CDR3 loop spans 15 amino acids. V was pared by 1 base and J by 5 bases, with 15 bases between. Here the CDR3 reads CASSLFQGTFETQYF. For the CDR3, the DNA is TGCGCCAGCAGCTTGTTTCAGGGGACGTTTGAGACCCAGTACTTC.

The table lists this clonotype with a few counts. CDR3 sequence (DNA): TGCAGCGTTGTGGGCAGGTTTATCAATGAGCAGTTCTTC. Translating gives CSVVGRFINEQFF. V gene TRBV29-1 combines with J gene TRBJ2-1, with D uncertain. The CDR3 length is 13 residues. The germline V gene has CDR1 SQVTM and CDR2 ANQGSEA. V was cut by 4 bases and J by 6 bases, with 13 bases left in between.

This clonotype was recorded a few times. This chain connects TRBV3-1 to TRBJ1-1; D gene uncertain. Germline V gives CDR1 LGHDT, CDR2 YNNKEL (reference sequence). V shed 4 bases and J shed 3 bases, with 15 bases lying between them. This CDR3 is built from 15 residues. The CDR3, as DNA: TGTGCCAGCAGCCCATTGACACTCGGACACACTGAAGCTTTCTTT. Protein sequence: CASSPLTLGHTEAFF.

This clonotype was detected a few times. The chain uses TRBV15 and TRBJ2-7; 11 bases map to TRBD2. The CDR3 extends over 16 amino acids. V lost 0 bases and J lost 4; bases outside the gene matches: 5. CDR1 and CDR2 (germline): LNHNV, YYDKDF (reference sequence). CDR3 nucleotides: TGTGCCACCAGCAGAGATCTAGCGGGAGGCTTGTACGAGCAGTACTTC. Translating it yields CATSRDLAGGLYEQYF. Full variable domain (missing parts from reference TRBV15 and TRBJ2-7): DAMVIQNPRYQVTQFGKPVTLSCSQTLNHNVMYWYQQKSSQAPKLLFHYYDKDFNNEADTPDNFQSRRPNTSFCFLDIRSPGLGDTAMYLCATSRDLAGGLYEQYFGPGTRLTVT.

V and J are TRBV5-5 and TRBJ1-1; possibly TRBD1 for D (6 bases). The V end was cut by 7 bases, the J end by 5 bases, with 18 bases between. This CDR3 contains 14 residues. Germline lookup yields CDR1 SGHKS and CDR2 YYEKEE (reference sequence). CDR3 sequence (DNA): TGTGCCAGCGGGGGCGCTCGGGGTTGGACTGAAGCTTTCTTT. It yields the protein CASGGARGWTEAFF.

In its sample, this clonotype was seen a few times. The J gene is TRBJ2-1, the V gene TRBV4-3; the D is unclear. This CDR3 contains 13 residues. The ends were cut back, 0 bases at V and 9 bases at J, with 9 bases in the middle. Germline lookup yields CDR1 LGHNA and CDR2 YSLEER. This chain's CDR3 is CASSQDSSREQFF. The CDR3 DNA reads as TGCGCCAGCAGCCAAGATTCGTCCCGTGAGCAGTTCTTC.

This clonotype was detected only a few times. The V call is TRBV6-1, the J call TRBJ1-2; TRBD1 agrees at 8 bases. With 6 bases clipped from V and 3 bases from J, the junction kept 9 bases outside the gene matches. Germline V gene sequence: CDR1 MNHNS, CDR2 SASEGT. The CDR3 length is 15 residues. This CDR3 is CASSPQDREYYGYTF. Here the CDR3 DNA reads TGTGCCAGCAGCCCCCAGGACAGGGAATACTATGGCTACACCTTC.